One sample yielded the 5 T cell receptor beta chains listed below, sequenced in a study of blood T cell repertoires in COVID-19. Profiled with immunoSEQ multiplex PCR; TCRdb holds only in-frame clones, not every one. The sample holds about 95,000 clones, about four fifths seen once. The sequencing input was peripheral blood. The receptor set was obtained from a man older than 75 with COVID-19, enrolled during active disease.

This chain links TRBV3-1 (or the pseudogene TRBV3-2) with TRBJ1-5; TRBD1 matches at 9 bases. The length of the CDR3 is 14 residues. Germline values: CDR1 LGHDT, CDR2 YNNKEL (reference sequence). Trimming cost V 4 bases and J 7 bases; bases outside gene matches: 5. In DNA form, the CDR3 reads TGTGCCAGCAGCCGGACAGGGGCCCGGCAGCCCCAGCATTTT. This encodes CASSRTGARQPQHF.

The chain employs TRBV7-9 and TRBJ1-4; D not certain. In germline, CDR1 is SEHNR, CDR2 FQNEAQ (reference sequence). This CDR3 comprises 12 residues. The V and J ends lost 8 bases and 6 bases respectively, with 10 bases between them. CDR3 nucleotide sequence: TGTGCCAGCCGAGCCGGTGATGAAAAACTGTTTTTT. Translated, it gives CASRAGDEKLFF.

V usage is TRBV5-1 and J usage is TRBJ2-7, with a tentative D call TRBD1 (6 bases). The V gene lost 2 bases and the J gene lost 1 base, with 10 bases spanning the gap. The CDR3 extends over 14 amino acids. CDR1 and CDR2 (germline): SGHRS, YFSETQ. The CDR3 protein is CASSLQGRSYEQYF. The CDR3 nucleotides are TGCGCCAGCAGCTTACAGGGACGTTCCTACGAGCAGTACTTC. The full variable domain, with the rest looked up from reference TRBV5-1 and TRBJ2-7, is KAGVTQTPRYLIKTRGQQVTLSCSPISGHRSVSWYQQTPGQGLQFLFEYFSETQRNKGNFPGRFSGRQFSNSRSEMNVSTLELGDSALYLCASSLQGRSYEQYFGPGTRLTVT.

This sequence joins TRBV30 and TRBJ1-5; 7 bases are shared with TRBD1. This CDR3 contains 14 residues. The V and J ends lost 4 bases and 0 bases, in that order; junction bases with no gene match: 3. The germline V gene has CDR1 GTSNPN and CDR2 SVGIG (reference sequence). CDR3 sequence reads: CAWTGQNSNQPQHF. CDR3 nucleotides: TGTGCCTGGACGGGACAGAATAGCAATCAGCCCCAGCATTTT.

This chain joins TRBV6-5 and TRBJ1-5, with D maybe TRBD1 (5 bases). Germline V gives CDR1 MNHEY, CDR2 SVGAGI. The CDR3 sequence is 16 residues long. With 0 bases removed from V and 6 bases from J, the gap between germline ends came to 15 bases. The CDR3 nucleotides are TGTGCCAGCAGTTACTCGACCCAGGGTGCTGCTCAGCCCCAGCATTTT. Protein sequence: CASSYSTQGAAQPQHF.